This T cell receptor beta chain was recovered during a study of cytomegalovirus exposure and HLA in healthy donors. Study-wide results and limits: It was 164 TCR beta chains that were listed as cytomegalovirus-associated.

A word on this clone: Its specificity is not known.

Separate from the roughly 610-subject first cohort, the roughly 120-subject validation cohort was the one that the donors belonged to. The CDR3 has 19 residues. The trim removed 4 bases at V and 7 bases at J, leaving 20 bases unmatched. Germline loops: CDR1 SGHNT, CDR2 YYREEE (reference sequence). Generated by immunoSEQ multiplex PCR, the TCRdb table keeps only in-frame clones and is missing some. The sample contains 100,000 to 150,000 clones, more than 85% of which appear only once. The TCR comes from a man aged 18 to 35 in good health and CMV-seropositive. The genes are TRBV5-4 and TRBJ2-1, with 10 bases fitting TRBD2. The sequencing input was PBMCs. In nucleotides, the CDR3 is TGTGCCAGCAGCCTAGGGGCCACAGTAAGCGGGGGGGCCGGGAATGAGCAGTTCTTC. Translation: CASSLGATVSGGAGNEQFF.